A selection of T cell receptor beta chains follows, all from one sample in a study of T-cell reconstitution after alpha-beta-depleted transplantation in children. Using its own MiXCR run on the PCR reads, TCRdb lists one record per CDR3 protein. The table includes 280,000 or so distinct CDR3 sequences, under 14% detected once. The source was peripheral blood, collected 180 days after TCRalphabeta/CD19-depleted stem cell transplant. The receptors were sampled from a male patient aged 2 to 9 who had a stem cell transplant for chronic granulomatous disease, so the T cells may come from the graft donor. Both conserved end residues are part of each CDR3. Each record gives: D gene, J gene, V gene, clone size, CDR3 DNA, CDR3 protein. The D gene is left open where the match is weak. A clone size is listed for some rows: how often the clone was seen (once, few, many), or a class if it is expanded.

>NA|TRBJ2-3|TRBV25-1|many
TGTGCCAGCTTGAACGGAGGTACGCAGTATTTT
CASLNGGTQYF
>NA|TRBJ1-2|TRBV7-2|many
TGTGCCAGCAGCCAAATGGGGACCGTTAACTATGGCTACACCTTC
CASSQMGTVNYGYTF
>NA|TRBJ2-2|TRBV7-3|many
TGTGCCAGCAGCTTAACCTTAAACGGGGAGCTGTTTTTT
CASSLTLNGELFF
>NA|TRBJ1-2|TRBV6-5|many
TGTGCCAGCAGTTACCGCCCCACAGGGTCCAATGGCTACACCTTC
CASSYRPTGSNGYTF
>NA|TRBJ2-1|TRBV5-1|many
TGCGCCAGCAGCGAGGGTTCCTACAATGAGCAGTTCTTC
CASSEGSYNEQFF
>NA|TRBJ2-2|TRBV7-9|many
TGTGCCAGCAGCTTAGATGGCTCCACCGGGGAGCTGTTTTTT
CASSLDGSTGELFF
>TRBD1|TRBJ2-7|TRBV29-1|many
TGCAGCGCCGGGACAGGGGGTCCCTACGAGCAGTACTTC
CSAGTGGPYEQYF
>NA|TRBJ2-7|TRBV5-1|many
TGCGCCAGCAGCTCCACGGTGGCGGTTGAGCAGTACTTC
CASSSTVAVEQYF
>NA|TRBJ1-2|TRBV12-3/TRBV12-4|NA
TGTGCCAGCAGTTTAAGGCAGGGTCATAACTATGGCTACCCCTTC
CASSLRQGHNYGYPF
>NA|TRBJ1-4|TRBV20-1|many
TGCAGTGCTAGACCGGGACGGGCGAATGAAAAACTGTTTTTT
CSARPGRANEKLFF
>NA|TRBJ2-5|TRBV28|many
TGTGCCAGCAGCCTTCCCACCGAGAGGTACCAAGAGACCCAGTACTTC
CASSLPTERYQETQYF
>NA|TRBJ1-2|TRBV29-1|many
TGCAGCGTTGAAGAGAACTATGGCTACACCTTC
CSVEENYGYTF
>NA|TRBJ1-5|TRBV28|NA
TGTGCCAGCAGCGGACAGAAACTTAGCAATCAGCCCCAGCATTTT
CASSGQKLSNQPQHF
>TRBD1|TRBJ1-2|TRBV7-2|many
TGTGCCAGCAGCTTAGTGATGGGACAGGCGAATGGCTACACCTTC
CASSLVMGQANGYTF
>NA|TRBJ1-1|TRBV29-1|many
TGCAGCGTGTCACAGGGGAACACTGAAGCTTTCTTT
CSVSQGNTEAFF
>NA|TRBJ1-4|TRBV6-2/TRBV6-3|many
TGTGCCAGCCGTCGGGAATTTGGCGAAAAACTGTTTTTT
CASRREFGEKLFF
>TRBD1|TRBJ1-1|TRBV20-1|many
TGCAGTGCTAGGGGACAGGGGGCTAGTGCTGAAGCTTTCTTT
CSARGQGASAEAFF
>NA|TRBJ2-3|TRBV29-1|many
TGCAGCGCGTTGCTGGTCGTCGGGCCCCGAGCAGATACGCAGTATTTT
CSALLVVGPRADTQYF
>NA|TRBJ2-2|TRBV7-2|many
TGTGCCAGCAGCTTATCGAGTTTCGGGGAGCTGTTTTTT
CASSLSSFGELFF
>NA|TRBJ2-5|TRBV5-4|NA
TGTGCCAGCAGGCGCAGGACAGAGCCCCAAGAGACCCAGTACTTC
CASRRRTEPQETQYF
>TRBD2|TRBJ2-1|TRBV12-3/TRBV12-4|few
TGTGCCAGCAGCCTCCGGGACGTGGGGGGGAACAATGAGCAGTTCTTC
CASSLRDVGGNNEQFF
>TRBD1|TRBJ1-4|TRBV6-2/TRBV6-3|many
TGTGCCAGCATGACAGGGAGTAGGTTGGAGAAACTGTTTTTT
CASMTGSRLEKLFF
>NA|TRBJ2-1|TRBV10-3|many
TGTGCCATCAGTGATCGGACACTACTTGGCAATGAGCAGTTCTTC
CAISDRTLLGNEQFF
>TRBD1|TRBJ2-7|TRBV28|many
TGTGCCAGCAGTTTATATGGTGACAGGGGCCACGCACCGTCCTACGAGCAGTACTTC
CASSLYGDRGHAPSYEQYF
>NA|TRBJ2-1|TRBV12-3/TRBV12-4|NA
TGTGCCAGCAGGAAGGACCTTTACAATGAGCAGTTCTTC
CASRKDLYNEQFF
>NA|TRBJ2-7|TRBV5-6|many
TGTGCCAGCAGCCGGAAGGGAGCCTACGAGCAGTACTTC
CASSRKGAYEQYF
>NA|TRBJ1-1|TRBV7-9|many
TGTGCCAGCAGCCCCCCGTCAGACAACACTGAAGCTTTCTTT
CASSPPSDNTEAFF
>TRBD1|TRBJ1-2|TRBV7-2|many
TGTGCCAGCAGCTTAGGGAGTCGGACAGGGGCCTCCTATGGCTACACCTTC
CASSLGSRTGASYGYTF
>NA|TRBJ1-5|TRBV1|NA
TGCACCAGCAGCCAAGATTGTCACGAGGGCAATCAGCCCCAGCATTTT
CTSSQDCHEGNQPQHF
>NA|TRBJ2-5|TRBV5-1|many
TGCGCCAGCAGCCCCCCGGGGGCCGGGGAAGAGACCCAGTACTTC
CASSPPGAGEETQYF
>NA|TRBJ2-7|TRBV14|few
TGTGCCAGCAGCCCGAGGGGGAGGGTTCCCAACCTCTACGAGCAGTACTTC
CASSPRGRVPNLYEQYF
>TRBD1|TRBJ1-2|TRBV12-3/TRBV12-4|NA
TGTGCCAGTGGCCACTTGGGACAGGGAGCTAACTATGGCGACACCTTC
CASGHLGQGANYGDTF
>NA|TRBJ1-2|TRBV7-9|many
TGTGCCAGCAGCTCTGACTTCGACCGAAACTATGGCTACACCTTC
CASSSDFDRNYGYTF
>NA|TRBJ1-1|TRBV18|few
TGTGCCAGCTCCCCTTGGGTAGGCAGCTCCTTCGGGGGTGAAGCTTTCTTT
CASSPWVGSSFGGEAFF
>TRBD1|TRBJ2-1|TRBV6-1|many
TGTGCCAGCACCCGGGACAGACTCTACAATGAGCAGTTCTTC
CASTRDRLYNEQFF
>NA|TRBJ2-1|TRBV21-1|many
TGTGCCAGCAGCAAAGAGTGGCAGAACTCCTACAATGAGCAGTTCTTC
CASSKEWQNSYNEQFF
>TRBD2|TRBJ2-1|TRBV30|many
TGTGCCTGGAGAACGGGACTAGCCTACAATGAGCAGTTCTTC
CAWRTGLAYNEQFF
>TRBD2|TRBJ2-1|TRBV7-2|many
TGTGCCAGCAGCTCGGTTAGCGGGAGCAATGAGCAGTTCTTC
CASSSVSGSNEQFF
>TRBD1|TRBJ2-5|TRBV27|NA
TGTGCCAGTCCACCCAGGACAGGAAACTTC
CASPPRTGNF
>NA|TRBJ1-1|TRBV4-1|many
TGCGCCAGCAGCCAAGAGGGGAGGGAGGCGGCTGAAGCTTTCTTT
CASSQEGREAAEAFF
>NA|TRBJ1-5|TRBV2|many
TGTGCCAGCAGTGGCCCACCCTGGGGGGGCAATCAGCCCCAGCATTTT
CASSGPPWGGNQPQHF
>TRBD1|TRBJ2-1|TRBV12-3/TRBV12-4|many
TGTGCCAGCAGTTTCGGGGGACAGGGGTTCTTC
CASSFGGQGFF
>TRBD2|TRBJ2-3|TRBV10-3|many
TGTGCCATCAGTGATCGGCTAGCGGAGTCAGATACGCAGTATTTT
CAISDRLAESDTQYF
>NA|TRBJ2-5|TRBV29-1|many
TGCAGCGTTGTAGGGGAAGAGACCCAGTACTTC
CSVVGEETQYF
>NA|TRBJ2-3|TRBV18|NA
TGTGCCAGCTCACCACTCGGGGCCCGAGGTCCCGTCCGTCCAGTTACGCAGTATTTT
CASSPLGARGPVRPVTQYF
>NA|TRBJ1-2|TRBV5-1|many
TGCGCCAGCAGCACGGACAAACTACTTAACTATGGCTACACCTTC
CASSTDKLLNYGYTF